Below are 32 T cell receptor beta chains sequenced from a single sample in a study of cytomegalovirus exposure and HLA in healthy donors. The PCR made use of 60 Vbeta and 13 Jbeta primers. The data were produced by immunoSEQ multiplex PCR, yet TCRdb's version contains in-frame clones alone and is incomplete. The table lists around 120,000 clones, about 80% of them singletons. Sample: PBMCs. The source is a woman aged 50 to 60 in good health and CMV-seronegative.

This clone was detected a few times. V is TRBV7-9 and J is TRBJ1-1, with D uncertain. Germline-derived CDR1 and CDR2 are SEHNR and FQNEAQ (reference sequence). Trimming stripped 5 bases from V and 0 bases from J, with 7 bases between. This CDR3 has 13 amino acids. The CDR3 DNA reads TGTGCCAGCAGCGCGACTGTGAACACTGAAGCTTTCTTT. Protein: CASSATVNTEAFF.

This rearrangement joins TRBV9 to TRBJ2-3; 9 nucleotides line up with TRBD1. This CDR3 region has 15 residues. Germline V gives CDR1 SGDLS, CDR2 YYNGEE. V gave up 4 bases and J gave up 3 bases; unmatched junction bases: 6. The CDR3 nucleotides read TGTGCCAGCAGCCAACGGGGACAGGGAACAGATACGCAGTATTTT. It specifies CASSQRGQGTDTQYF.

This clone was found once. V and J are TRBV13 and TRBJ2-1; D uncertain. V was cut by 8 bases and J by 7 bases, with 9 bases left in between. The CDR3 contains 11 residues. Germline CDR1 is PRHDT and CDR2 is FYEKMQ (reference sequence). The CDR3: CASGPRNEQFF. The CDR3 coding sequence is TGTGCCAGCGGCCCTAGGAATGAGCAGTTCTTC.

The V gene is TRBV6-5, the J gene TRBJ1-2, with TRBD1 as a possible D gene (6 bases). The CDR3 is 12 amino acids. CDR1 and CDR2 (germline): MNHEY, SVGAGI. The ends were cut back, 4 bases at V and 7 bases at J, with 10 bases in the middle. The CDR3 DNA sequence: TGTGCCAGCAGTTCGGGGGGGCCTGGCTACACCTTC. Its translation: CASSSGGPGYTF.

The CDR3 DNA reads as TGTGCCAGCAGTTCCCGACTAGCGGGAGACGGTGTCGAGCAGTACTTC. Translation: CASSSRLAGDGVEQYF. The V and J genes are TRBV6-6 and TRBJ2-7, with TRBD2 matching 12 bases. The CDR3 extends over 16 amino acids. Trimming cost V 4 bases and J 6 bases; bases outside gene matches: 10. Germline values: CDR1 MNHNY, CDR2 SVGAGI (reference sequence).

The chain carries TRBV6-7 and TRBJ2-7, with 13 bases fitting TRBD2. TRBV6-7 is an ORF; its function is uncertain. CDR3 size: 16 residues. With 4 bases clipped from V and 3 bases from J, the junction kept 6 bases outside the gene matches. The CDR3 coding sequence is TGTGCCAGCAGTTCCTGGACTAGCGGGAGTGACTACGAGCAGTACTTC. Its translation: CASSSWTSGSDYEQYF.

This chain joins TRBV5-1 and TRBJ2-5; D perhaps matches TRBD2 (7 bases). The CDR3 has 14 amino acids. V gave up 7 bases and J gave up 4 bases, with 17 bases separating them. CDR1 is SGHRS and CDR2 is YFSETQ in the germline V gene. The CDR3 here is CASSRGGGGETQYF. The CDR3, as DNA: TGCGCCAGCTCGCGAGGGGGAGGGGGAGAGACCCAGTACTTC.

The chain has TRBV15 and TRBJ2-7; TRBD2 aligns across 11 bases. Germline V gene sequence: CDR1 LNHNV, CDR2 YYDKDF (reference sequence). V shed 0 bases and J 4 bases; nucleotides not matched to a gene: 2. The CDR3 loop spans 15 amino acids. CDR3 protein: CATSREASGRYEQYF. For the CDR3, the DNA is TGTGCCACCAGCAGAGAGGCTAGCGGGAGGTACGAGCAGTACTTC.

The CDR3, as DNA: TGCGCCAGCAGCTACGGGACAGGGTTGCCTAACACTGAAGCTTTCTTT. It is translated as CASSYGTGLPNTEAFF. The chain uses TRBV5-1 and TRBJ1-1, with 9 bases matching TRBD1. The germline gives CDR1 SGHRS, CDR2 YFSETQ. The junction had 8 bases not matched to a gene; V was cut back by 3 bases and J by 2 bases. This CDR3 has 16 residues.

The genes are TRBV9 and TRBJ2-7; 9 bases match TRBD2. Germline CDR1 is SGDLS and CDR2 is YYNGEE. The CDR3 is made up of 15 amino acids. Germline trimming cut 1 base from V and 7 bases from J; bases unmatched to any gene: 9. The CDR3 DNA is TGTGCCAGCAGCGTATTTGCGGGAGGGCCGAGGGAGCAGTACGTC. Amino acid sequence: CASSVFAGGPREQYV.

V and J are TRBV4-2 and TRBJ2-3, with TRBD2 matching 7 bases. This CDR3 has 17 residues. Germline CDR1 is LGHNA and CDR2 is YNFKEQ. The trim removed 1 base at V and 3 bases at J, leaving 10 bases unmatched. The CDR3, as DNA: TGTGCCAGCAGCCAAGCTTCGGGAGGTGGTAGGACAGATACGCAGTATTTT. Residues: CASSQASGGGRTDTQYF.

On this clone: The DNA is omitted, as the CDR3 cannot be located on it reliably, and the CDR3 follows TCRdb's listing. The rearrangement joins TRBV5-8 to TRBJ2-3; the table's D call of TRBD2 was not tested on the DNA. The CDR3 extends over 11 residues, inclusive of both ends. Germline CDR1 reads SGHTS; CDR2 reads YDEGEE. The CDR3 sequence is CASSFGSGTVF.

The V and J genes are TRBV30 and TRBJ1-6; D remains unclear. V lost 4 bases and J 5 bases, leaving 12 bases between the germline ends. The CDR3 extends over 14 amino acids. Germline CDR1 GTSNPN, CDR2 SVGIG (reference sequence). CDR3 loop: CAWMTTGDNSPLHF. CDR3 nucleotide sequence: TGTGCCTGGATGACGACGGGAGATAATTCACCCCTCCACTTT.

The chain has TRBV19 and TRBJ1-4; perhaps TRBD1 as D (6 bases). Trimming stripped 0 bases from V and 6 bases from J, with 11 bases between. In germline, CDR1 is LNHDA, CDR2 SQIVND (reference sequence). This CDR3 is 15 amino acids long. The CDR3 DNA reads TGTGCCAGTAGTATAGACTTGGACAGCCATGAAAAACTGTTTTTT. It codes for CASSIDLDSHEKLFF.

This chain uses TRBV9 with TRBJ2-5; unclear D gene. V was clipped by 0 bases and J by 4 bases, with 10 bases between them. Per the germline V gene, CDR1 is SGDLS and CDR2 is YYNGEE. CDR3 length equals 14 residues. CDR3 sequence reads: CASSVGQWSETQYF. CDR3 nucleotides: TGTGCCAGCAGCGTAGGGCAGTGGTCAGAGACCCAGTACTTC. Supplemented by reference TRBV9 and TRBJ2-5, the full variable domain reads DSGVTQTPKHLITATGQRVTLRCSPRSGDLSVYWYQQSLDQGLQFLIQYYNGEERAKGNILERFSAQQFPDLHSELNLSSLELGDSALYFCASSVGQWSETQYFGPGTRLLVL.

This clone was found a few times. The CDR3 DNA sequence: TGTGCCAGCACCGCGGACAGGTGGAATGAAAAACTGTTTTTT. The encoded protein is CASTADRWNEKLFF. V is TRBV6-5 and J is TRBJ1-4, with TRBD1 matching over 7 bases. The CDR3 totals 14 residues. The V gene end was trimmed by 7 bases and the J gene end by 5 bases; junction bases not matched to a gene: 7. Germline V gene lookup returns CDR1 MNHEY and CDR2 SVGAGI.

The chain is built from TRBV6-5 and TRBJ1-4; TRBD1 might be the D (6 bases). V was clipped by 2 bases and J by 8 bases, with 12 bases between them. Germline V gene data show CDR1 as MNHEY and CDR2 as SVGAGI. This CDR3 comprises 14 residues. The CDR3: CASSYGGGHEKLFF. Here the CDR3 DNA reads TGTGCCAGCAGTTACGGGGGGGGACACGAAAAACTGTTTTTT.

V gene TRBV7-8 combines with J gene TRBJ1-3; D might be TRBD1 (5 bases). Germline CDR1 reads SGHVS; CDR2 reads FQNEAQ. This CDR3 contains 12 residues. Here the CDR3 DNA reads TGTGCAACCGGGGGGTTAAGAAACACCATATATTTT. Translated: CATGGLRNTIYF.

V usage is TRBV11-3 and J usage is TRBJ1-1; D call uncertain. The CDR3 has 14 residues. Germline V CDR1 and CDR2: SGHNT, YENEEA. V lost 5 bases and J lost 5, with 15 bases in between. This chain's CDR3 is CASSHRSRQTEAFF. DNA of the CDR3: TGTGCCAGCAGCCACCGCTCTAGGCAGACTGAAGCTTTCTTT.

The gene calls are TRBV18 and TRBJ2-7; TRBD2 matches at 11 bases. Trimming cost V 3 bases and J 7 bases; bases outside gene matches: 14. The germline CDR1 and CDR2 sequences are KGHSH and LQKENI. This CDR3 is built from 17 residues. As DNA, the CDR3 is TGTGCCAGCTCACCTCAGCGTGCACTAGCGGGAGTGGGTGAGCAGTACTTC. As protein: CASSPQRALAGVGEQYF. Full variable domain (remainder filled in from reference TRBV18 and TRBJ2-7): NAGVMQNPRHLVRRRGQEARLRCSPMKGHSHVYWYRQLPEEGLKFMVYLQKENIIDESGMPKERFSAEFPKEGPSILRIQQVVRGDSAAYFCASSPQRALAGVGEQYFGPGTRLTVT.

The chain is built from TRBV9 and TRBJ2-7; 8 bases map to TRBD2. V lost 1 base, J lost 0 bases, and 3 bases stayed unmatched. Germline V gene sequence: CDR1 SGDLS, CDR2 YYNGEE. The CDR3 is 15 amino acids. CDR3 in amino acids: CASSVTGTSSYEQYF. The DNA for the CDR3 is TGTGCCAGCAGCGTAACCGGGACTAGCTCCTACGAGCAGTACTTC.

This chain uses TRBV5-4 with TRBJ2-1; D may be TRBD2 (5 bases). This CDR3 is built from 16 residues. Germline-derived CDR1 and CDR2 are SGHNT and YYREEE (reference sequence). Trimming removed 4 bases at V and 6 bases at J, with 20 bases between. CDR3 nucleotides: TGTGCCAGCAGCCCGGAACGGGGATTGTTTCTCAATGAGCAGTTCTTC. It specifies CASSPERGLFLNEQFF.

This clone turned up a few times. The junction departs from the called germline gene at one end, perhaps through a read error. This chain joins TRBV6-6 and TRBJ1-2, with 8 bases identical to TRBD1. The V gene's germline CDR1 is MNHNY and CDR2 SVGAGI (reference sequence). This CDR3 is built from 12 residues. Here the CDR3 reads CASSGQGGGYPF. As DNA, the CDR3 is TGTGCCAGCAGTGGACAGGGCGGTGGCTACCCCTTC.

The rearrangement links TRBV28 to TRBJ2-7; D may be TRBD2 (5 bases). V was clipped by 5 bases and J by 1 base, with 15 bases between them. In germline, CDR1 is MDHEN, CDR2 SYDVKM. This CDR3 region has 15 residues. The CDR3 spells CASSPRPGRSYEQYF. CDR3 nucleotides: TGTGCCAGCAGTCCCCGGCCGGGGAGATCCTACGAGCAGTACTTC. Variable domain in full (rest from reference TRBV28 and TRBJ2-7): DVKVTQSSRYLVKRTGEKVFLECVQDMDHENMFWYRQDPGLGLRLIYFSYDVKMKEKGDIPEGYSVSREKKERFSLILESASTNQTSMYLCASSPRPGRSYEQYFGPGTRLTVT.

Only a few counts were recorded for this clone. This chain connects TRBV7-3 to TRBJ1-1, with a weak D call TRBD1 (6 bases). Germline V gives CDR1 SGHTA, CDR2 FQGTGA. Trimming stripped 2 bases from V and 4 bases from J, with 17 bases between. CDR3 length: 16 amino acids. The CDR3 loop reads CASSLRRAGDRTEAFF. CDR3 nucleotides: TGTGCCAGCAGCTTACGTAGGGCAGGGGATCGCACTGAAGCTTTCTTT. Supplemented by reference TRBV7-3 and TRBJ1-1, the full variable domain reads GAGVSQTPSNKVTEKGKYVELRCDPISGHTALYWYRQSLGQGPEFLIYFQGTGAADDSGLPNDRFFAVRPEGSVSTLKIQRTERGDSAVYLCASSLRRAGDRTEAFFGQGTRLTVV.

About this clone itself: One end of the junction fails to match germline, which may point to a read error. This sequence joins TRBV27 and TRBJ1-5; 7 bases match TRBD1. Germline assignment: CDR1 MNHEY and CDR2 SMNVEV (reference sequence). This CDR3 region has 14 residues. The CDR3 DNA sequence: TGTGCCAGCAGTCTTCGACAGGGCAATCAGCCCCAGAATTTT. Translated: CASSLRQGNQPQNF.

The rearrangement links TRBV19 to TRBJ1-5; tentatively, D is TRBD1 (5 bases). Germline lookup yields CDR1 LNHDA and CDR2 SQIVND (reference sequence). This CDR3 has 15 residues. V lost 5 bases and J lost 0, with 11 bases in between. CDR3 sequence reads: CASSGEGDSNQPQHF. CDR3 in DNA: TGTGCCAGTAGTGGGGAAGGGGATAGCAATCAGCCCCAGCATTTT.

This rearrangement joins TRBV5-6 to TRBJ2-1; D is undetermined. The CDR3 is made up of 15 amino acids. The germline gives CDR1 SGHDT, CDR2 YYEEEE. The ends were cut back, 3 bases at V and 0 bases at J, with 10 bases in the middle. The CDR3 nucleotides read TGTGCCAGCAGCTCTGAGCTAAGCTCCTACAATGAGCAGTTCTTC. Amino acids: CASSSELSSYNEQFF.

The chain recombines TRBV6-5 with TRBJ2-3; 7 bases map to TRBD1. The CDR3 totals 14 residues. After removal of 8 bases from V and 5 bases from J, the junction contained 10 bases not matched to a gene. The germline V gene encodes CDR1 MNHEY and CDR2 SVGAGI. The DNA for the CDR3 is TGTGCCAGCTATAGCACAGGGGTCGGAGATACGCAGTATTTT. The encoded protein is CASYSTGVGDTQYF.

The CDR3 DNA is TGTGCCAGCAGTGGGCGAGACAGGGGGAACAATCAGCCCCAGCATTTT. Translating gives CASSGRDRGNNQPQHF. This chain connects TRBV6-4 to TRBJ1-5, with TRBD1 identical over 9 bases. Germline loops: CDR1 MRHNA, CDR2 SNTAGT. With V trimmed by 4 bases and J by 3 bases, 7 bases remained unmatched. The CDR3 sequence is 16 residues long.

V gene TRBV10-1 combines with J gene TRBJ1-1; the D is unclear. The germline gives CDR1 WNHNN, CDR2 SYGVQD (reference sequence). The CDR3 loop spans 13 amino acids. V lost 4 bases and J 3 bases, leaving 9 bases between the germline ends. The CDR3 sequence: CASSGTIHTEAFF. In DNA, the CDR3 is TGCGCCAGCAGTGGGACTATACACACTGAAGCTTTCTTT.

This clone was detected a few times. The chain is built from TRBV5-6 and TRBJ1-1; D unclear. V was shortened by 0 bases and J by 4 bases, with 10 bases between the two germline ends. The CDR3 runs 14 residues. CDR1 is SGHDT and CDR2 is YYEEEE in the germline V gene. CDR3 loop: CASSLAVVSTEAFF. The DNA for the CDR3 is TGTGCCAGCAGCTTGGCCGTGGTCAGCACTGAAGCTTTCTTT. Based on the CDR3 plus reference TRBV5-6 and TRBJ1-1, the full variable domain is DAGVTQSPTHLIKTRGQQVTLRCSPKSGHDTVSWYQQALGQGPQFIFQYYEEEERQRGNFPDRFSGHQFPNYSSELNVNALLLGDSALYLCASSLAVVSTEAFFGQGTRLTVV.